This entry features one TCR beta chain sequence. Its antigen is undetermined. The data were taken from a study of cytomegalovirus exposure and HLA in healthy donors. Overall study: Previous work identified 100 million or so unique TCR beta sequences from approximately 190 million T cells.

PCR involved 60 Vbeta and 13 Jbeta primers. Generated by immunoSEQ multiplex PCR, the TCRdb table keeps only in-frame clones and is missing some. The sample carries about 120,000 clones, over 75% recorded once. Overall study findings and caveats: A later analysis reportedly found fewer N-insertions in an Asian-associated ancestry cluster than the approximately 670-donor mean. Three CMV-associated chains were confirmed in vitro to be specific for CMV antigens.

The CDR3 has 19 residues. V lost 0 bases and J lost 4; bases outside the gene matches: 21. Germline V gene lookup returns CDR1 GTSNPN and CDR2 SVGIG (reference sequence). Sequencing was performed on PBMCs. This chain connects TRBV30 to TRBJ2-7; 7 bases match TRBD1. The TCR originated in a woman aged 18-30 years in good health and CMV-seronegative. The CDR3 loop is CAWSVIGDSYPPSEYEQYF. DNA of the CDR3: TGTGCCTGGAGTGTTATTGGGGACAGTTATCCCCCCTCGGAATACGAGCAGTACTTC. Filled out from reference TRBV30 and TRBJ2-7, the complete variable domain reads SQTIHQWPATLVQPVGSPLSLECTVEGTSNPNLYWYRQAAGRGLQLLFYSVGIGQISSEVPQNLSASRPQDRQFILSSKKLLLSDSGFYLCAWSVIGDSYPPSEYEQYFGPGTRLTVT.